Listed here is a single TCR beta chain. This record comes from a study of blood T cell repertoires in COVID-19. Authors' processing steps: Reference gene primer amplification yielded estimated nucleated cell counts. Sequenced by immunoSEQ multiplex PCR; TCRdb stores in-frame clones only, minus some. The V and J calls and the clone size are those of that table, but D and trimming were determined from the DNA. The sample includes 250,000 to 300,000 clones, around 81% of them seen just once. This CDR3 has 15 residues. J gave up 1 base and V 4 bases, and 2 bases lay outside the gene matches. The germline gives CDR1 LGHNA, CDR2 YSLEER. All enrollees were roughly 18 to 95 years old and from under 25 US areas. Clinical history reported by participants formed the basis on which cohorts were assigned. The study counted Cohort 3 donors as recovered given two negative PCRs, clearance, or symptom resolution.

J is TRBJ2-2 and V is TRBV4-3; 8 positions match TRBD2. The source is a middle-aged man who had recovered from COVID-19. Sequencing was carried out using PBMCs or T cells enriched from blood (not recorded which). For the CDR3, the DNA is TGCGCCAGCAGCCCTCTAGCGGGGAACACCGGGGAGCTGTTTTTT. This codes for CASSPLAGNTGELFF.